Listed here are 7 T cell receptor beta chains from one sample, sequenced in a study of chemoradiotherapy in HPV16-positive cancers. The method was immunoSEQ multiplex PCR; TCRdb's version includes in-frame clones alone and lacks a portion of them. Altogether about 6,500 clones are present, 90% being singletons, with the ten largest covering around 1.7%. The sample in question was blood, obtained from a patient who underwent chemoradiotherapy. These receptors were taken from a human donor with HPV-associated anogenital cancer.

In nucleotides, the CDR3 is TGTGCCAGTAGTACACAGACAGGGAATGGCTACACCTTC. Translated, it gives CASSTQTGNGYTF. This chain joins TRBV19 and TRBJ1-2; 7 positions agree with TRBD1. Trimming cost V 4 bases and J 6 bases; bases outside gene matches: 5. The CDR3 has 13 residues. Germline V CDR1 and CDR2: LNHDA, SQIVND (reference sequence). Combining the CDR3 with reference TRBV19 and TRBJ1-2 gives the whole variable domain DGGITQSPKYLFRKEGQNVTLSCEQNLNHDAMYWYRQDPGQGLRLIYYSQIVNDFQKGDIAEGYSVSREKKESFPLTVTSAQKNPTAFYLCASSTQTGNGYTFGSGTRLTVV.

The genes are TRBV5-4 and TRBJ2-7; 10 bases line up with TRBD2. CDR3 size: 14 residues. V lost 0 bases, J lost 7 bases, and 4 bases stayed unmatched. Germline V CDR1 and CDR2: SGHNT, YYREEE (reference sequence). CDR3 coding DNA: TGTGCCAGCAGCTTGGCCCTAGCGGGAGATGAGCAGTACTTC. This codes for CASSLALAGDEQYF.

The chain links TRBV6-4 to TRBJ1-1; D not certain. The V gene lost 2 bases and the J gene lost 4 bases, with 8 bases spanning the gap. The CDR3 runs 13 residues. CDR1 and CDR2 from the germline V gene are MRHNA and SNTAGT. Here the CDR3 reads CASSDNRGTEAFF. The DNA for the CDR3 is TGTGCCAGCAGTGACAACCGGGGCACTGAAGCTTTCTTT.

The chain links TRBV6-1 to TRBJ1-2; D possibly corresponds to TRBD1 (6 bases). Trimming stripped 7 bases from V and 8 bases from J, with 11 bases between. CDR3 size: 11 residues. Per the germline V gene, CDR1 is MNHNS and CDR2 is SASEGT. The CDR3 reads CASNRELGYTF. The CDR3 DNA is TGTGCCAGCAACAGGGAGCTCGGCTACACCTTC.

The chain joins TRBV5-8 to TRBJ1-1; D remains unclear. Between the trimmed V and J ends, which lost 0 bases and 1 base, there was a span of 4 bases. Germline loops: CDR1 SGHTS, CDR2 YDEGEE. The CDR3 contains 13 residues. The chain's CDR3 is CASSLAKNTEAFF. The CDR3 region has the DNA TGTGCCAGCAGCTTGGCCAAGAACACTGAAGCTTTCTTT.

The chain has TRBV13 and TRBJ2-2, with 10 bases lining up with TRBD2. CDR3 length: 17 amino acids. The J segment lost 1 base and the V segment lost 4 bases, leaving 6 bases of the junction unmatched. Germline CDR1 is PRHDT and CDR2 is FYEKMQ (reference sequence). In DNA, the CDR3 is TGTGCCAGCAGCTCCCACTCTAGCGGGGGGAACACCGGGGAGCTGTTTTTT. Amino acids: CASSSHSSGGNTGELFF.

V gene TRBV7-2 combines with J gene TRBJ1-2; TRBD1 is a possible D gene (6 bases). Germline V gives CDR1 SGHTA, CDR2 FQGNSA. CDR3 length: 14 residues. V was cut by 5 bases and J by 4 bases, with 14 bases left in between. CDR3 amino acids: CASSRPGQPYGYTF. Here the CDR3 DNA reads TGTGCCAGCAGCCGACCCGGACAGCCCTATGGCTACACCTTC.